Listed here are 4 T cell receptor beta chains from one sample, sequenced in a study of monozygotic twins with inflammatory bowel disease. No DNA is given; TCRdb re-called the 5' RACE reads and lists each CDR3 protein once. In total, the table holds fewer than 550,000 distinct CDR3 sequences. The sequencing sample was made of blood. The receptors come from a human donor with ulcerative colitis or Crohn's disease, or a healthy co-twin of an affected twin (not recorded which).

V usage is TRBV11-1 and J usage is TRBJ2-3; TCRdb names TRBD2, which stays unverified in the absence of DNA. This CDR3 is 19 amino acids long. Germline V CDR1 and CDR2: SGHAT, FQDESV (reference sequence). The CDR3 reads CASSGFGASGRAGGDTQYF. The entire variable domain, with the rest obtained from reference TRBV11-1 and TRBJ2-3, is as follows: EAEVAQSPRYKITEKSQAVAFWCDPISGHATLYWYRQILGQGPELLVQFQDESVVDDSQLPKDRFSAERLKGVDSTLKIQPAELGDSAMYLCASSGFGASGRAGGDTQYFGPGTRLTVL.

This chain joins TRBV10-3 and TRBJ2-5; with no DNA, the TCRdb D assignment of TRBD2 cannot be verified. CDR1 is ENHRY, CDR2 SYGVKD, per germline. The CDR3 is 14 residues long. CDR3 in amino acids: CAISESEGRETQYF.

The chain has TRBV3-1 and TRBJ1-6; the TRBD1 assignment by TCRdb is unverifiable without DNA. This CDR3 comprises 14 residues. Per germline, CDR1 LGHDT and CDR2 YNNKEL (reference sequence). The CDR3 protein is CASSQRGLSSPLHF.

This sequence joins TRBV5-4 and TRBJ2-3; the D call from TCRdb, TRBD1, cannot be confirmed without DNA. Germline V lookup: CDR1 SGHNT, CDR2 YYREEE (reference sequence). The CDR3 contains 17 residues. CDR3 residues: CASSFGTGSGSTDTQYF.